This record concerns one TCR beta chain sequence. Its antigen is as yet unknown. The source of the sample is a study of identifying expanded T cells in peripheral blood. Points from the study as a whole: Differentially abundant clones: around 1.2 between replicates, approximately 16 at approximately 14 days, roughly 18 at four.

V dropped 3 bases and J dropped 2 bases, with 10 bases sitting between them. The CDR3 has 14 residues. From germline, CDR1 is LNHDA and CDR2 SQIVND (reference sequence). Repertoires were generated with immunoSEQ multiplex PCR, while TCRdb's copy carries only in-frame clones and drops some. The repertoire has approximately 90,000 clones, approximately 83% of them found once; the top ten carry around 5.6%. J is TRBJ2-5 and V is TRBV19; no firm D call. The clonotype originates from a person aged 18 to 70 in good health. The sample comprised blood. CDR3 DNA sequence: TGTGCCAGTAGTATTGGGATCACTCAAGAGACCCAGTACTTC. It translates to CASSIGITQETQYF.